This entry lists 26 T cell receptor beta chains sequenced from one sample in a study of beta chain features in type 1 diabetes. Expressed TCRB transcripts got sequenced, as all isolated RNA was reverse transcribed. The data were produced by immunoSEQ multiplex PCR, yet TCRdb's version contains in-frame clones alone and is incomplete. The table lists 200,000 to 250,000 clones, over 8.5% of them singletons. Input material: naive CD4+ T cells from blood. These receptors were collected from a woman aged 18-29 years in good health.

A few counts support this clone. The DNA for the CDR3 is TGCGCCAGCAGCTTGGCGCCAAGGGGCGCCGGGGAGCTGTTTTTT. Protein sequence: CASSLAPRGAGELFF. The chain uses TRBV5-1 and TRBJ2-2; tentative D call: TRBD1 (5 bases). There are 15 residues in the CDR3. The germline CDR1 and CDR2 sequences are SGHRS and YFSETQ. Trimming took 0 bases from V and 6 from J, leaving 12 bases between them.

This clone was observed many times. The chain is built from TRBV4-1 and TRBJ1-2; D not resolved. The CDR3 has 14 residues. Germline V CDR1 and CDR2: MGHRA, YSYEKL. Trimming took off 1 base at V and 3 bases at J, with 9 bases between the two ends. The CDR3 protein is CASSQASTYYGYTF. The DNA of the CDR3 is TGCGCCAGCAGCCAAGCCTCAACTTACTATGGCTACACCTTC.

V is TRBV27 and J is TRBJ2-3; D possibly corresponds to TRBD1 (6 bases). Germline V gene data show CDR1 as MNHEY and CDR2 as SMNVEV (reference sequence). V lost 0 bases and J 8 bases, leaving 12 bases between the germline ends. This CDR3 has 14 amino acids. The CDR3 DNA sequence: TGTGCCAGCAGTTTATCAACAGGGCCGGGTACGCAGTATTTT. Translation gives CASSLSTGPGTQYF.

This chain links TRBV2 with TRBJ2-7; a weak D match, TRBD2 (6 bases). Between the trimmed V and J ends, which lost 7 bases and 2 bases, there was a span of 21 bases. From germline, CDR1 is SNHLY and CDR2 FYNNEI. The CDR3 sequence is 16 residues long. The DNA for the CDR3 is TGTGCCAGCAATAAACCTCGGGGGAATCCGACCTACGAGCAGTACTTC. Encoded protein: CASNKPRGNPTYEQYF.

This rearrangement joins TRBV5-4 to TRBJ1-3, with D perhaps TRBD1 (5 bases). The ends were cut back, 0 bases at V and 3 bases at J, with 16 bases in the middle. Looked up from germline, CDR1 is SGHNT and CDR2 is YYREEE (reference sequence). The CDR3 has 17 amino acids. In nucleotides, the CDR3 is TGTGCCAGCAGCTTGGGGACCGGGACTGATTATGGAAACACCATATATTTT. Encoded protein: CASSLGTGTDYGNTIYF.

This clone was seen more than once but under ten times. The chain is built from TRBV2 and TRBJ2-4, with 8 bases matching TRBD1. After removal of 6 bases from V and 1 base from J, the junction contained 5 bases not matched to a gene. The CDR3 spans 15 residues. The V gene's germline CDR1 is SNHLY and CDR2 FYNNEI. The CDR3 loop reads CASSGQGSAKNIQYF. The CDR3 coding sequence is TGTGCCAGCAGCGGACAGGGTTCGGCCAAAAACATTCAGTACTTC. Combining the CDR3 with reference TRBV2 and TRBJ2-4 gives the whole variable domain EPEVTQTPSHQVTQMGQEVILRCVPISNHLYFYWYRQILGQKVEFLVSFYNNEISEKSEIFDDQFSVERPDGSNFTLKIRSTKLEDSAMYFCASSGQGSAKNIQYFGAGTRLSVL.

The chain combines TRBV5-4 with TRBJ1-6, with TRBD1 matching 7 bases. With 5 bases clipped from V and 6 bases from J, the junction kept 8 bases outside the gene matches. CDR1 and CDR2 (germline): SGHNT, YYREEE (reference sequence). The CDR3 is made up of 15 amino acids. For the CDR3, the DNA is TGTGCCAGCAGTTCCCGGGACAGTTTTAATTCACCCCTCCACTTT. Its protein is CASSSRDSFNSPLHF.

This clone has only a few counts. The CDR3 spells CASIQDISSYEQYF. The CDR3 DNA follows: TGTGCCAGCATCCAGGACATAAGCTCCTACGAGCAGTACTTC. The gene calls are TRBV2 and TRBJ2-7, with D maybe TRBD1 (5 bases). Germline assignment: CDR1 SNHLY and CDR2 FYNNEI. The germline V and J ends were trimmed by 7 bases and 0 bases, with 13 bases remaining between them. This CDR3 has 14 amino acids.

This clone was counted only a few times. V gene TRBV5-1 combines with J gene TRBJ2-2; possible D gene TRBD2, 5 bases. CDR3 size: 14 residues. In germline, CDR1 is SGHRS, CDR2 YFSETQ. Trimming shortened V by 6 bases and J by 1 base, and 10 bases separated the two germline ends. The CDR3 nucleotides are TGCGCCAGCACCGAACGGGGGAACACCGGGGAGCTGTTTTTT. Its protein product is CASTERGNTGELFF. The entire variable domain, with the rest obtained from reference TRBV5-1 and TRBJ2-2, is as follows: KAGVTQTPRYLIKTRGQQVTLSCSPISGHRSVSWYQQTPGQGLQFLFEYFSETQRNKGNFPGRFSGRQFSNSRSEMNVSTLELGDSALYLCASTERGNTGELFFGEGSRLTVL.

This clone was observed a handful of times. The chain combines TRBV5-4 with TRBJ1-1; no firm D call. CDR3 length: 13 amino acids. V was shortened by 4 bases and J by 5 bases, with 12 bases between the two germline ends. Germline CDR1 SGHNT, CDR2 YYREEE (reference sequence). CDR3 residues: CASSPELRTEAFF. The CDR3 DNA reads as TGTGCCAGCAGCCCCGAGCTCCGGACTGAAGCTTTCTTT.

V gene TRBV9 combines with J gene TRBJ1-2; 8 bases fit TRBD1. This CDR3 contains 14 residues. Germline loops: CDR1 SGDLS, CDR2 YYNGEE. Trimming took 3 bases from V and 3 from J; bases not matched to a gene: 4. CDR3 sequence (DNA): TGTGCCAGCAGCGCGACAGGGGAGGACTATGGCTACACCTTC. The encoded protein is CASSATGEDYGYTF.

The chain uses TRBV9 and TRBJ1-2; TRBD1 matches 8 bases. Germline CDR1 and CDR2: SGDLS and YYNGEE. The CDR3 has 14 residues. Unmatched junction bases numbered 5, after V lost 4 bases and J lost 3 bases. This chain's CDR3 is CASSFSGQDYGYTF. The DNA of the CDR3 is TGTGCCAGCAGCTTTTCGGGACAGGACTATGGCTACACCTTC.

This clone turned up a few times. This chain uses TRBV5-1 with TRBJ2-3; tentative D call: TRBD1 (6 bases). The CDR3 length is 15 residues. Trimming stripped 6 bases from V and 6 bases from J, with 20 bases between. The germline CDR1 and CDR2 sequences are SGHRS and YFSETQ. The CDR3 loop reads CASTVLGRGPDTQYF. The CDR3, as DNA: TGCGCCAGCACGGTGTTGGGCAGGGGCCCCGATACGCAGTATTTT.

J is TRBJ1-2 and V is TRBV7-9, with 9 bases matching TRBD1. Germline CDR1 SEHNR, CDR2 FQNEAQ (reference sequence). This CDR3 spans 13 amino acids. V gave up 5 bases and J gave up 8 bases; unmatched junction bases: 6. This CDR3 reads CASSPGTGLGYTF. The CDR3 DNA sequence: TGTGCCAGCAGCCCGGGGACAGGGTTGGGCTACACCTTC.

The sample holds a few counts of this clone. The V and J genes are TRBV5-1 and TRBJ2-5; the D is unclear. The CDR3 loop spans 14 amino acids. The V end lost 0 bases, the J end lost 3 bases, and 9 bases lay between the germline ends. Germline V lookup: CDR1 SGHRS, CDR2 YFSETQ. DNA for the CDR3: TGCGCCAGCAGCTTGGGAGCTAGAAAAGAGACCCAGTACTTC. Encoded protein: CASSLGARKETQYF.

This chain joins TRBV6-1 and TRBJ2-5; D call uncertain. In germline, CDR1 is MNHNS, CDR2 SASEGT. This CDR3 contains 13 residues. Between the trimmed V and J ends, which lost 6 bases and 5 bases, there was a span of 13 bases. The CDR3: CASSQPRLETQYF. The DNA of the CDR3 is TGTGCCAGCAGCCAACCTCGGTTGGAGACCCAGTACTTC.

This chain uses TRBV7-7 with TRBJ2-1; 8 positions match TRBD2. The CDR3 has 18 amino acids. Trimming cost V 5 bases and J 9 bases; bases outside gene matches: 21. The germline gives CDR1 SSHAT, CDR2 FNYEAQ (reference sequence). CDR3 residues: CASSPTRRTGTSMSEQFF. The CDR3 nucleotides read TGTGCCAGCAGCCCCACACGCAGAACCGGGACTAGTATGTCTGAGCAGTTCTTC.

The chain uses TRBV30 and TRBJ2-3, with D possibly matching TRBD2 (7 bases). Germline V gives CDR1 GTSNPN, CDR2 SVGIG (reference sequence). V was trimmed by 3 bases and J by 2 bases, leaving 9 bases between them. CDR3 length equals 13 residues. The CDR3 loop reads CAWRGGPTDTQYF. The CDR3 coding sequence is TGTGCCTGGAGGGGGGGGCCCACAGATACGCAGTATTTT.

This clone was seen a few times. The rearrangement uses TRBV30 and TRBJ1-1; D uncertain. The V gene's germline CDR1 is GTSNPN and CDR2 SVGIG (reference sequence). V lost 4 bases to trimming and J lost 1 base, with 13 bases between them. The CDR3 is made up of 14 amino acids. CDR3 amino acids: CAWITNLGNTEAFF. The CDR3 DNA is TGTGCCTGGATTACTAATCTCGGGAACACTGAAGCTTTCTTT.

This clone was observed a few times. The chain links TRBV5-1 to TRBJ2-7; 7 bases fit TRBD1. J gave up 2 bases and V 0 bases, and 5 bases lay outside the gene matches. Germline CDR1 SGHRS, CDR2 YFSETQ. This CDR3 has 15 residues. The CDR3: CASSLAGQKTYEQYF. CDR3 nucleotides: TGCGCCAGCAGCTTGGCGGGACAGAAGACCTACGAGCAGTACTTC.

The V call is TRBV27, the J call TRBJ2-7; 8 bases match TRBD1. Trimming cost V 4 bases and J 2 bases; bases outside gene matches: 7. The germline CDR1 and CDR2 sequences are MNHEY and SMNVEV (reference sequence). The CDR3 is made up of 15 amino acids. The CDR3 here is CASSSPQGATYEQYF. The CDR3 region has the DNA TGTGCCAGCAGTTCCCCTCAGGGGGCCACCTACGAGCAGTACTTC.

The chain employs TRBV5-4 and TRBJ1-6; 7 bases are shared with TRBD1. The CDR3 runs 14 residues. In germline, CDR1 is SGHNT, CDR2 YYREEE (reference sequence). The junction had 8 bases not matched to a gene; V was cut back by 8 bases and J by 6 bases. CDR3 loop: CASATGTVNSPLHF. CDR3 DNA sequence: TGTGCCAGTGCTACCGGGACAGTTAATTCACCCCTCCACTTT.

Only a few counts were recorded for this clone. The chain is built from TRBV5-6 and TRBJ2-3; 12 nucleotides match TRBD2. The length of the CDR3 is 15 residues. The trim removed 4 bases at V and 5 bases at J, leaving 5 bases unmatched. CDR1 and CDR2 (germline): SGHDT, YYEEEE. This CDR3 is CASSGRLAGEDTQYF. CDR3 DNA: TGTGCCAGCAGCGGGAGACTAGCGGGAGAAGATACGCAGTATTTT.

The sample holds a few counts of this clone. The V call is TRBV6-1, the J call TRBJ2-5; D call uncertain. V was shortened by 5 bases and J by 4 bases, with 5 bases between the two germline ends. Per germline, CDR1 MNHNS and CDR2 SASEGT. The CDR3 loop spans 11 amino acids. CDR3 bases: TGTGCCAGCAGTTCCGGAGAGACCCAGTACTTC. Its protein product is CASSSGETQYF.

The rearrangement uses TRBV18 and TRBJ2-7; TRBD1 agrees at 7 bases. Germline V gene sequence: CDR1 KGHSH, CDR2 LQKENI. The CDR3 spans 16 residues. Trimming cost V 4 bases and J 3 bases; bases outside gene matches: 12. This CDR3 is CASSLSRQGWSYEQYF. The CDR3 DNA is TGTGCCAGCTCACTCTCACGACAGGGCTGGAGCTACGAGCAGTACTTC.

This chain uses TRBV6-1 with TRBJ2-1; 7 nucleotides line up with TRBD2. The CDR3 has 11 amino acids. Germline trimming cut 7 bases from V and 9 bases from J; bases unmatched to any gene: 3. In germline, CDR1 is MNHNS, CDR2 SASEGT. CDR3 bases: TGTGCCAGCACGTCGGGGGGTGAGCAGTTCTTC. Protein: CASTSGGEQFF.